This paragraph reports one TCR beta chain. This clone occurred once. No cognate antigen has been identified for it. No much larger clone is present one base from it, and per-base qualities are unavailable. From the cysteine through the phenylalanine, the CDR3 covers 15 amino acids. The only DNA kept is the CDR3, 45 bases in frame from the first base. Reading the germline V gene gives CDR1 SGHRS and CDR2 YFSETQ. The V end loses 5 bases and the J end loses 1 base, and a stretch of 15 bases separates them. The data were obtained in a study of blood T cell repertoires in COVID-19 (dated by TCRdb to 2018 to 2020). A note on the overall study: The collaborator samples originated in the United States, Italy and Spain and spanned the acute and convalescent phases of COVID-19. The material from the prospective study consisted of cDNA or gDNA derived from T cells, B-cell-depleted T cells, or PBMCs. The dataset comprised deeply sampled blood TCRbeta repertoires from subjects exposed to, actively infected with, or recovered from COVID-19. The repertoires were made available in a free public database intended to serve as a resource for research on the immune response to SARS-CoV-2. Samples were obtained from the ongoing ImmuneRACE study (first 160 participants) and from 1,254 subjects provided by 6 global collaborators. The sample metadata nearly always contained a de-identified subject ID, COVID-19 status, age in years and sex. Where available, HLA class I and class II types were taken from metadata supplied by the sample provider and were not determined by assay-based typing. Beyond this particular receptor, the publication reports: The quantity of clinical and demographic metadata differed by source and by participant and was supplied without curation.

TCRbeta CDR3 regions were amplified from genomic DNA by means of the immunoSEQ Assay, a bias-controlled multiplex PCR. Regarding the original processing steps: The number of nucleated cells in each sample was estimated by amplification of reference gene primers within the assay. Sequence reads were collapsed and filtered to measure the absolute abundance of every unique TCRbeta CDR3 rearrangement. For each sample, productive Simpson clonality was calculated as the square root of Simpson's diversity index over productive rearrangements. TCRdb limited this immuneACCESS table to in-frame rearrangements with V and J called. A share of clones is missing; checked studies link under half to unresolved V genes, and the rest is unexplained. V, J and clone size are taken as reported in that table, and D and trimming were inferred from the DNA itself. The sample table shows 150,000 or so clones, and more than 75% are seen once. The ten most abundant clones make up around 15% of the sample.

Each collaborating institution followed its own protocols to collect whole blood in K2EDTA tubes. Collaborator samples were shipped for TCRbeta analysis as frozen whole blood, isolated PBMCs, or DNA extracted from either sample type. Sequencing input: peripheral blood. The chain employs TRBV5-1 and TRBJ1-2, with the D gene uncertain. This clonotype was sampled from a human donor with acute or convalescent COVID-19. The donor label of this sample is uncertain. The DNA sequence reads TGCGCCAGCAGTAAAGAGCACAGCAGTAACTATGGCTACACCTTC. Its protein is CASSKEHSSNYGYTF. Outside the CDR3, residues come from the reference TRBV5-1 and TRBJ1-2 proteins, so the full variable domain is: KAGVTQTPRYLIKTRGQQVTLSCSPISGHRSVSWYQQTPGQGLQFLFEYFSETQRNKGNFPGRFSGRQFSNSRSEMNVSTLELGDSALYLCASSKEHSSNYGYTFGSGTRLTVV.